This T cell receptor beta chain was sequenced in a study of early T cells in non-severe SARS-CoV-2 infection. Germline V gene lookup returns CDR1 SNHLY and CDR2 FYNNEI. V shed 5 bases and J shed 6 bases, with 17 bases lying between them. The length of the CDR3 is 15 residues. TCRdb called the 5' RACE reads again in MiXCR, with one record for every CDR3 protein. The table shows over 60,000 distinct CDR3 sequences, with 9.5% to 15% occurring only once. The receptor's source is an adult who was a healthcare worker with PCR-confirmed SARS-CoV-2 infection or an uninfected control (not recorded which). The V call is TRBV2, the J call TRBJ2-1, with a tentative D call TRBD1 (5 bases). The material sequenced was whole blood, taken at baseline. For the CDR3, the DNA is TGTGCCAGCAGTTTAGACAGTCAGGTTTCCAATGAGCAGTTCTTC. Translated, it gives CASSLDSQVSNEQFF.